This section outlines one TCR beta chain sequence together with its context. This record belongs to a study of blood T cell repertoires in COVID-19. Across the whole study: Samples representing acute and convalescent COVID-19 were sourced from the United States, Italy and Spain. Sources were T cells, B-cell-depleted T cells, or PBMCs; the material itself was cDNA or gDNA.

Grouping used clinical history reported by participants in a survey and questionnaire. CDR1 SEHNR and CDR2 FQNEAQ come from the germline V gene (reference sequence). This CDR3 has 13 residues. Trimming pared 1 base from V and 4 bases from J, leaving 7 bases between. Original processing notes: Amplification of reference gene primers provided the estimated nucleated cell counts. Here immunoSEQ multiplex PCR was the method, and the copy in TCRdb shows in-frame clones only, minus some. V, J and clone size are those of that table, while D and trimming were read from the DNA. The sample consists of a few hundred thousand clones, roughly 88% of them appearing once.

This receptor was identified in a woman aged 50 to 60 with acute COVID-19. The sequenced sample was PBMCs or T cells enriched from blood (not recorded which). The chain carries TRBV7-9 and TRBJ1-2; D gene ambiguous. The CDR3 DNA follows: TGTGCCAGCAGCTTAGGAACAGCCTATGGCTACACCTTC. Protein: CASSLGTAYGYTF.